Each of the 15 T cell receptor beta chains below was sequenced from the same sample in a study of T-cell reconstitution after alpha-beta-depleted transplantation in children. A TCRbeta library incorporating unique molecular identifiers was prepared. TCRdb ran MiXCR on the PCR reads and lists one entry per CDR3 protein. The repertoire holds 150,000 to 200,000 distinct CDR3 sequences, with approximately 15% as singletons. Sequencing was performed on PBMCs from the stem cell graft donor, taken from the stem cell graft. The origin of the receptors is a human donor who donated a stem cell graft to a child with acute lymphoblastic leukemia.

This clonotype was seen only a few times. The chain has TRBV20-1 and TRBJ2-2, with 7 bases aligning to TRBD1. Germline-derived CDR1 and CDR2 are DFQATT and SNEGSKA (reference sequence). The V gene end was trimmed by 3 bases and the J gene end by 4 bases; junction bases not matched to a gene: 2. The length of the CDR3 is 13 residues. CDR3 nucleotide sequence: TGCAGTGCTAGGACAGGGCTCACCGGGGAGCTGTTTTTT. Protein: CSARTGLTGELFF.

This clonotype was observed at least ten times. The chain combines TRBV18 with TRBJ1-3; D is possibly TRBD1 (6 bases). Germline assignment: CDR1 KGHSH and CDR2 LQKENI. The V gene lost 3 bases and the J gene lost 0 bases, with 12 bases spanning the gap. The CDR3 has 16 amino acids. The CDR3 reads CASSPGQTSSGNTIYF. For the CDR3, the DNA is TGTGCCAGCTCACCCGGACAGACCAGCTCTGGAAACACCATATATTTT.

The gene calls are TRBV27 and TRBJ2-7; 11 nucleotides line up with TRBD1. The junction had 5 bases not matched to a gene; V was cut back by 0 bases and J by 7 bases. The CDR3 is made up of 15 amino acids. Germline CDR1 reads MNHEY; CDR2 reads SMNVEV (reference sequence). The CDR3 coding sequence is TGTGCCAGCAGTTTATCTCGGGGACAGGGGGGGGAGCAGTACTTC. Amino acid sequence: CASSLSRGQGGEQYF.

This clonotype was counted at least ten times. This chain connects TRBV7-8 to TRBJ2-2; no clear D. Germline assignment: CDR1 SGHVS and CDR2 FQNEAQ. CDR3 length equals 14 residues. Trimming stripped 4 bases from V and 6 bases from J, with 12 bases between. The CDR3 loop reads CASSYRVGAGELFF. The CDR3 region has the DNA TGTGCCAGCAGCTACCGGGTTGGGGCCGGGGAGCTGTTTTTT.

This clonotype was detected many times. The chain uses TRBV5-1 and TRBJ1-1; D possibly corresponds to TRBD1 (6 bases). Germline V lookup: CDR1 SGHRS, CDR2 YFSETQ. The CDR3 is made up of 14 amino acids. The V end lost 0 bases, the J end lost 2 bases, and 8 bases lay between the germline ends. CDR3 in DNA: TGCGCCAGCAGCTTGGAGGGGGGAAACACTGAAGCTTTCTTT. Residues: CASSLEGGNTEAFF.

The table lists this clonotype with many counts. The V and J genes are TRBV12-3 or TRBV12-4 and TRBJ2-7, with 12 bases fitting TRBD1. Germline trimming cut 8 bases from V and 5 bases from J; bases unmatched to any gene: 7. The CDR3 has 14 residues. The CDR3 loop reads CASGSGQGADEQYF. CDR3 bases: TGTGCCAGCGGCTCGGGACAGGGGGCCGACGAGCAGTACTTC.

This clonotype was recorded a few times. The chain combines TRBV7-2 with TRBJ2-3, with 7 nucleotides matching TRBD2. Germline values: CDR1 SGHTA, CDR2 FQGNSA. V shed 5 bases and J 2 bases; nucleotides not matched to a gene: 10. The CDR3 sequence is 16 residues long. CDR3 coding DNA: TGTGCCAGCAGCCCGGCCGCGGGAGCCAACACAGATACGCAGTATTTT. This encodes CASSPAAGANTDTQYF.

Many counts were recorded for this clonotype. The chain uses TRBV2 and TRBJ1-2; the D gene is possibly TRBD1 (6 bases). Germline values: CDR1 SNHLY, CDR2 FYNNEI. V was pared by 5 bases and J by 0 bases, with 16 bases between. The CDR3 runs to 16 residues. The CDR3 nucleotides are TGTGCCAGCAGTCGTTACAGGGCGGAAACTAACTATGGCTACACCTTC. It translates to CASSRYRAETNYGYTF.

The chain carries TRBV6-1 and TRBJ1-2, with a weak D call TRBD1 (5 bases). Germline V gives CDR1 MNHNS, CDR2 SASEGT. CDR3 size: 14 residues. V was pared by 1 base and J by 5 bases, with 11 bases between. The CDR3 region is CASSEVGRDYGYTF. CDR3 coding DNA: TGTGCCAGCAGTGAAGTGGGCAGGGATTATGGCTACACCTTC.

This clonotype was detected many times. The chain employs TRBV5-1 and TRBJ1-5; D gene unclear. Trimming removed 5 bases from V and 6 bases from J, with 12 bases in between. This CDR3 has 13 amino acids. Germline CDR1 and CDR2: SGHRS and YFSETQ. The CDR3 DNA reads TGCGCCAGCAGAATTAACGAGGGTCAGCCCCAGCATTTT. As protein: CASRINEGQPQHF.

This clonotype has a count of ten or more. This chain connects TRBV20-1 to TRBJ2-7, with TRBD2 matching 9 bases. CDR1 and CDR2 from the germline V gene are DFQATT and SNEGSKA (reference sequence). The CDR3 has 15 amino acids. V trimming: 3 bases; J trimming: 0 bases; junction bases outside the gene matches: 6. The CDR3 DNA sequence: TGCAGTGCTAGGCGGCCTAGCGGGAACTCCTACGAGCAGTACTTC. Translation: CSARRPSGNSYEQYF.

As concerns this clonotype: A read error may account for a junction end that differs from germline. The V call is TRBV7-9, the J call TRBJ2-7; D may be TRBD1 or TRBD2 (5 bases each). The CDR3 has 13 residues. Germline CDR1 is SEHNR and CDR2 is FQNEAQ (reference sequence). In nucleotides, the CDR3 is TGTGCCAGCAGCTTAGATGCTTTGGGGGTGCAGGACTTC. Its protein is CASSLDALGVQDF.

This clonotype was detected only a few times. This chain uses TRBV10-1 with TRBJ2-7; TRBD2 agrees at 8 bases. Trimming cost V 0 bases and J 4 bases; bases outside gene matches: 8. Germline V gene sequence: CDR1 WNHNN, CDR2 SYGVQD (reference sequence). This CDR3 comprises 16 residues. CDR3 residues: CASSESSAGGKYEQYF. CDR3 in DNA: TGCGCCAGCAGTGAGTCGTCGGCGGGGGGAAAATACGAGCAGTACTTC.

The V call is TRBV11-2, the J call TRBJ2-7, with 13 bases that match TRBD2. Germline loops: CDR1 SGHAT, CDR2 FQNNGV. With V trimmed by 1 base and J by 0 bases, 6 bases remained unmatched. This CDR3 has 18 residues. CDR3: CASSLVSGLAGSSYEQYF. The DNA for the CDR3 is TGTGCCAGCAGCTTAGTTTCGGGACTAGCGGGAAGCTCCTACGAGCAGTACTTC.

This clonotype was seen at least ten times. The gene calls are TRBV10-2 and TRBJ2-3; perhaps TRBD1 as D (6 bases). Germline-derived CDR1 and CDR2 are WSHSY and SAAADI. V gave up 6 bases and J gave up 1 base, with 14 bases separating them. This CDR3 has 15 amino acids. CDR3 DNA sequence: TGCGCCAGCAGGAGGACCCGGACAGGCACAGATACGCAGTATTTT. Protein: CASRRTRTGTDTQYF.